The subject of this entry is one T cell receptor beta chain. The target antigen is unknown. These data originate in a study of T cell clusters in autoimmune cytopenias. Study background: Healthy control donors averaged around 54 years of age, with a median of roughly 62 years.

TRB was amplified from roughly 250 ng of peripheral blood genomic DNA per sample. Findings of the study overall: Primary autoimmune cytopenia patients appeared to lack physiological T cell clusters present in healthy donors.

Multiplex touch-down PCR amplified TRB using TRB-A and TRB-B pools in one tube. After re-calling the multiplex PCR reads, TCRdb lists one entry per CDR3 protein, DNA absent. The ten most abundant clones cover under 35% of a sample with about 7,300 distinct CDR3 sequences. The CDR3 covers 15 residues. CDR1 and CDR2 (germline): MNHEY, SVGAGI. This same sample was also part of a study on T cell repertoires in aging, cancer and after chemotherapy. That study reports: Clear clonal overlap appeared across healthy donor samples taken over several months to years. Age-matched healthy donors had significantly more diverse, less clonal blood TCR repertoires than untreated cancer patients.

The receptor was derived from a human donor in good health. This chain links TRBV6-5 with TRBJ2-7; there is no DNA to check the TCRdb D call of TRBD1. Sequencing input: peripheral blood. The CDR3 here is CATGAVSTGRYEQYF.